The T cell receptor beta chain under discussion was sequenced for a study of PD-1 blockade in classical Hodgkin lymphoma. The time point denotes: cycle 4 day 1 (C4D1), after six to seven weeks of nivolumab. All trial patients relapsed after autologous stem cell transplantation. Germline V gene data show CDR1 as SGHVS and CDR2 as FNYEAQ. The CDR3 loop spans 14 amino acids. V gave up 5 bases and J gave up 5 bases; unmatched junction bases: 4. Study-level points and caveats: Newly diagnosed patients were reported to start with lower TCR diversity than healthy donors.

As regards this clone: The antigen is not known.

Profiling relied on immunoSEQ multiplex PCR, and the TCRdb table lists in-frame clones only, not all of them. The sample shows about 92,000 clones, 83% of them seen only once. The starting material was peripheral blood mononuclear cells (PBMCs), obtained before the fourth cycle of nivolumab. This chain joins TRBV7-6 and TRBJ2-2; 8 bases match TRBD2. The clonotype was recovered from a human donor with classical Hodgkin lymphoma. This CDR3 reads CASSPIAGTGELFF. The CDR3 nucleotides read TGTGCCAGCAGCCCTATAGCGGGGACCGGGGAGCTGTTTTTT. Complete variable domain (other parts from reference TRBV7-6 and TRBJ2-2): GAGVSQSPRYKVTKRGQDVALRCDPISGHVSLYWYRQALGQGPEFLTYFNYEAQQDKSGLPNDRFSAERPEGSISTLTIQRTEQRDSAMYRCASSPIAGTGELFFGEGSRLTVL.